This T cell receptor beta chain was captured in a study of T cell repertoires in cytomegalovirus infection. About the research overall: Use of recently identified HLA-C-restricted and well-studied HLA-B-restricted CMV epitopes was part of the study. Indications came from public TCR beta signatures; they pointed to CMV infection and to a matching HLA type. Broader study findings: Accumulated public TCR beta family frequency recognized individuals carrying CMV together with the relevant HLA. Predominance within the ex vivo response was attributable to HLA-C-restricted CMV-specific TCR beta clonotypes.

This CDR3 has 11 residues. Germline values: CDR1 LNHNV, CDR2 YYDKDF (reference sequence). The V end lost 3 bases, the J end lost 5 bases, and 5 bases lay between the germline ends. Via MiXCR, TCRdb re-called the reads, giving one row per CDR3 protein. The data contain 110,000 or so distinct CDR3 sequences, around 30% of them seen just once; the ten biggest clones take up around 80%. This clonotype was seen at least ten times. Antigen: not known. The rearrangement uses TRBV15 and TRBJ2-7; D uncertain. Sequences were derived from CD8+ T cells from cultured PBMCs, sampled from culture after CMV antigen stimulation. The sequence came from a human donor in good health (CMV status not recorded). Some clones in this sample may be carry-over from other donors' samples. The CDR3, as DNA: TGTGCCACCAGCAGTGACCACGAGCAGTACTTC. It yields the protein CATSSDHEQYF.